This T cell receptor (beta chain) was sequenced in a study of OX40 agonist ivuxolimab in advanced cancers. The assay was immunoSEQ multiplex PCR, and TCRdb's table has in-frame clones only and misses some. The sample records 45,000 or so clones, 70% to 90% being singletons. Findings and limits, study-wide: Patients with a partial response at 0.1-3.0 mg/kg had among the lowest clonal expansion.

To note about this clone: Its antigen is not known.

Germline CDR1 SGHRS, CDR2 YFSETQ. V shed 3 bases and J 4 bases; nucleotides not matched to a gene: 1. This CDR3 contains 14 residues. Blood got drawn at baseline, again on cycle 4 day 1, and then on cycle 7 day 1. V and J are TRBV5-1 and TRBJ2-2, with TRBD1 identical over 9 bases. The source was CD4+ or CD8+ T cells sorted from blood, collected in a trial of the OX40 agonist ivuxolimab. The receptor was isolated from an adult with an advanced solid tumor such as melanoma, head and neck, liver or kidney cancer. The CDR3 reads CASSWGQGTGELFF. The CDR3 DNA sequence: TGCGCCAGCAGCTGGGGACAGGGCACCGGGGAGCTGTTTTTT. The full variable domain, rest sourced from reference TRBV5-1 and TRBJ2-2, is KAGVTQTPRYLIKTRGQQVTLSCSPISGHRSVSWYQQTPGQGLQFLFEYFSETQRNKGNFPGRFSGRQFSNSRSEMNVSTLELGDSALYLCASSWGQGTGELFFGEGSRLTVL.